A single sample is the source of the 14 T cell receptor beta chains below, sequenced in a study of blood T cell repertoires in COVID-19. Only in-frame clones appear in the TCRdb table, and some are missing; sequencing was by immunoSEQ multiplex PCR. Among 200,000 to 300,000 clones, around 90% were seen once, and the ten largest hold 0.83%. The sample consisted of peripheral blood. The receptors originated from a man aged 25-45 years with COVID-19, enrolled during active disease.

V and J are TRBV21-1 and TRBJ1-5; TRBD1 reflects the table's D call only, with no check against the DNA. TRBV21-1 is designated a pseudogene. This CDR3 has 18 amino acids. As DNA, the CDR3 is TGTGCCAGCAGCGGGACAGGGACCCCCTGGGGCTCCAATCAGCCCCAGCATTTT. Residues: CASSGTGTPWGSNQPQHF.

The rearrangement uses TRBV19 and TRBJ1-4, with TRBD1 matching over 8 bases. Trimming removed 6 bases from V and 6 bases from J; junction bases left unmatched: 6. The length of the CDR3 is 14 residues. Looked up from germline, CDR1 is LNHDA and CDR2 is SQIVND (reference sequence). CDR3 nucleotide sequence: TGTGCCAGTAGCCCTCAGGGGGCGGATGAAAAACTGTTTTTT. This codes for CASSPQGADEKLFF. The full variable domain, with the rest looked up from reference TRBV19 and TRBJ1-4, is DGGITQSPKYLFRKEGQNVTLSCEQNLNHDAMYWYRQDPGQGLRLIYYSQIVNDFQKGDIAEGYSVSREKKESFPLTVTSAQKNPTAFYLCASSPQGADEKLFFGSGTQLSVL.

This chain connects TRBV6-5 to TRBJ1-5; 9 bases are shared with TRBD1. The V and J ends lost 6 bases and 6 bases, in that order; junction bases with no gene match: 3. The CDR3 is 13 amino acids. The germline CDR1 and CDR2 sequences are MNHEY and SVGAGI. This CDR3 is CASRGQGGQPQHF. Written as DNA, the CDR3 is TGTGCCAGCAGGGGACAGGGCGGTCAGCCCCAGCATTTT.

A word on this clone: In the same sample, other DNA sequences code for this CDR3. V usage is TRBV5-1 and J usage is TRBJ1-2, with TRBD1 as a possible D gene (6 bases). Germline V gene lookup returns CDR1 SGHRS and CDR2 YFSETQ. With 1 base removed from V and 4 bases from J, the gap between germline ends came to 11 bases. CDR3 length: 14 residues. The CDR3 reads CASSLTGQGYGYTF. The CDR3 DNA follows: TGCGCCAGCAGCTTGACGGGACAAGGCTATGGCTACACCTTC.

Turning to this clone: The same CDR3 also results from other DNA sequences found in this sample. The chain employs TRBV11-2 and TRBJ2-3; 7 nucleotides align to TRBD2. Germline CDR1 reads SGHAT; CDR2 reads FQNNGV. V shed 5 bases and J 1 base; nucleotides not matched to a gene: 0. The CDR3 loop spans 13 amino acids. The CDR3 region is CASSLAGTDTQYF. The CDR3 region has the DNA TGTGCCAGCAGCCTAGCGGGCACAGATACGCAGTATTTT.

This chain uses TRBV9 with TRBJ2-2, with D possibly being TRBD2 (6 bases). This CDR3 comprises 16 residues. The V and J ends lost 3 bases and 4 bases respectively, with 16 bases between them. The V gene's germline CDR1 is SGDLS and CDR2 YYNGEE. The CDR3 loop is CASSARLGTGTGELFF. The CDR3 bases are TGTGCCAGCAGCGCACGACTAGGAACGGGCACCGGGGAGCTGTTTTTT. Full variable domain (outside the CDR3, taken from reference TRBV9 and TRBJ2-2): DSGVTQTPKHLITATGQRVTLRCSPRSGDLSVYWYQQSLDQGLQFLIQYYNGEERAKGNILERFSAQQFPDLHSELNLSSLELGDSALYFCASSARLGTGTGELFFGEGSRLTVL.

The chain employs TRBV2 and TRBJ2-5; tentatively, D is TRBD2 (6 bases). The V and J ends lost 7 bases and 3 bases respectively, with 9 bases between them. This CDR3 comprises 12 residues. Germline V gene sequence: CDR1 SNHLY, CDR2 FYNNEI. The CDR3 is CASMWGEETQYF. The CDR3 DNA is TGTGCCAGCATGTGGGGGGAAGAGACCCAGTACTTC.

The chain links TRBV19 to TRBJ1-2; TRBD1 might be the D (6 bases). Trimming pared 5 bases from V and 3 bases from J, leaving 10 bases between. Germline V CDR1 and CDR2: LNHDA, SQIVND (reference sequence). The CDR3 is 13 residues long. The CDR3 DNA sequence: TGTGCCAGTAGTCCCGGGGGGCACTATGGCTACACCTTC. Amino acid sequence: CASSPGGHYGYTF.

V is TRBV15 and J is TRBJ1-2; 10 positions match TRBD1. After removal of 3 bases from V and 4 bases from J, the junction contained 5 bases not matched to a gene. Germline V gives CDR1 LNHNV, CDR2 YYDKDF (reference sequence). CDR3 length equals 15 residues. This CDR3 is CATSRTGTGVYGYTF. The CDR3 nucleotides are TGTGCCACCAGCAGGACCGGGACAGGGGTCTATGGCTACACCTTC.

CDR3 coding DNA: TGTGCCAGCAGCGACCCCGGGACAGCGAACACCGGGGAGCTGTTTTTT. Its translation is CASSDPGTANTGELFF. This chain links TRBV9 with TRBJ2-2; the match to TRBD1 covers 7 bases. Trimming cost V 3 bases and J 0 bases; bases outside gene matches: 5. Germline V gene sequence: CDR1 SGDLS, CDR2 YYNGEE. The CDR3 is 16 amino acids.

This rearrangement joins TRBV23-1 to TRBJ1-2, with 8 bases aligning to TRBD1. TRBV23-1 is annotated as an ORF whose role is uncertain. The ends lost 2 bases at V and 6 bases at J; junction bases unmatched: 2. This CDR3 spans 13 amino acids. The CDR3 loop is CASSQQGADGYTF. The CDR3, as DNA: TGCGCCAGCAGTCAACAGGGGGCGGATGGCTACACCTTC.

The V call is TRBV10-3, the J call TRBJ2-1; possible D gene TRBD1, 6 bases. V gave up 1 base and J gave up 5 bases, with 12 bases separating them. CDR1 and CDR2 (germline): ENHRY, SYGVKD. This CDR3 has 15 residues. CDR3 protein: CAISEFRGSHNEQFF. Here the CDR3 DNA reads TGTGCCATCAGTGAGTTTAGGGGGAGCCACAATGAGCAGTTCTTC.

The chain recombines TRBV9 with TRBJ2-1, with 8 nucleotides matching TRBD1. Per germline, CDR1 SGDLS and CDR2 YYNGEE. CDR3 length: 15 amino acids. With V trimmed by 4 bases and J by 0 bases, 3 bases remained unmatched. DNA of the CDR3: TGTGCCAGCAGCTCGACAGGGGTCTCCTACAATGAGCAGTTCTTC. Translating it yields CASSSTGVSYNEQFF.

The rearrangement links TRBV6-1 to TRBJ1-2; D is uncertain. Germline CDR1 MNHNS, CDR2 SASEGT. V lost 1 base and J 2 bases, leaving 5 bases between the germline ends. CDR3 length equals 13 residues. Here the CDR3 reads CASSEGRNYGYTF. Here the CDR3 DNA reads TGTGCCAGCAGTGAAGGGCGGAACTATGGCTACACCTTC.